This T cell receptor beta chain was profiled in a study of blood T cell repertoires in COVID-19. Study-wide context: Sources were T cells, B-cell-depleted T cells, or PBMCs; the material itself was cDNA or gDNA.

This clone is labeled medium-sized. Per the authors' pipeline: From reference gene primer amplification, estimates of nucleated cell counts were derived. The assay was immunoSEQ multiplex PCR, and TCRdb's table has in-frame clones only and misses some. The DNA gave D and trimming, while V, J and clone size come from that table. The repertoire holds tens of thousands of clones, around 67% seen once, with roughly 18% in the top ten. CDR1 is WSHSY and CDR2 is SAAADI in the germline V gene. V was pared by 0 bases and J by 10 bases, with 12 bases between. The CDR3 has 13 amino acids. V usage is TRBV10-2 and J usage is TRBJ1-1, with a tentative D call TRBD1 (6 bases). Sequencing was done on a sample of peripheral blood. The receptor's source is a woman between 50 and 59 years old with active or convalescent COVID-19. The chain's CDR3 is CASSESAGVSAFF. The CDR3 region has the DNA TGCGCCAGCAGTGAGTCTGCAGGGGTCTCAGCTTTCTTT.